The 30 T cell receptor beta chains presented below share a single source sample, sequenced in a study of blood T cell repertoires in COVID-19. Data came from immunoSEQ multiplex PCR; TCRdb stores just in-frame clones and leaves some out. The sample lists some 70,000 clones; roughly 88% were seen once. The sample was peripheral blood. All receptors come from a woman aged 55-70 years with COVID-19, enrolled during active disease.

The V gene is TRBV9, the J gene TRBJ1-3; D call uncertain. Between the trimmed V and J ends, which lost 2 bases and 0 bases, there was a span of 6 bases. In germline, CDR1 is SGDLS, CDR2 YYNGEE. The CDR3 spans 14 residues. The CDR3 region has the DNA TGTGCCAGCAGCGTGGAGAGCTCTGGAAACACCATATATTTT. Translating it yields CASSVESSGNTIYF.

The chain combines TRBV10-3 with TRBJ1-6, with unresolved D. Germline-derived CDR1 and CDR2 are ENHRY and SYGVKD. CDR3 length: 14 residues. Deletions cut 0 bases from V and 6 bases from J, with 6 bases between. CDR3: CAISESSGNSPLHF. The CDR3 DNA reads TGTGCCATCAGTGAGTCTAGCGGTAATTCACCCCTCCACTTT.

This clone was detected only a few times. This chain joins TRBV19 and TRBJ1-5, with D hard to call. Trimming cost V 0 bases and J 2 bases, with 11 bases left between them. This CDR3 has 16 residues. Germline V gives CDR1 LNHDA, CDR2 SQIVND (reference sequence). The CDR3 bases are TGTGCCAGTAGTATAGACCAATTTCAGGGCAATCAGCCCCAGCATTTT. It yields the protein CASSIDQFQGNQPQHF.

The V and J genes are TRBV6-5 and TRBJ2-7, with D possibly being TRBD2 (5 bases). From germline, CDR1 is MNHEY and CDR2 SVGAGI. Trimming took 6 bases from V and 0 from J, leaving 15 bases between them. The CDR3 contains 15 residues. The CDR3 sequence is CASSEFTGSSYEQYF. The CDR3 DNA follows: TGTGCCAGCAGCGAGTTTACGGGGAGCTCCTACGAGCAGTACTTC.

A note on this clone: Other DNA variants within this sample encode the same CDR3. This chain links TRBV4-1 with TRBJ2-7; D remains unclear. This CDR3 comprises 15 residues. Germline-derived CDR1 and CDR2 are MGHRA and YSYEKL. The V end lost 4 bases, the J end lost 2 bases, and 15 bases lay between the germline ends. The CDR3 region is CASSLGAGATYEQYF. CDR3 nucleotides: TGCGCCAGCAGCCTGGGCGCCGGTGCTACCTACGAGCAGTACTTC.

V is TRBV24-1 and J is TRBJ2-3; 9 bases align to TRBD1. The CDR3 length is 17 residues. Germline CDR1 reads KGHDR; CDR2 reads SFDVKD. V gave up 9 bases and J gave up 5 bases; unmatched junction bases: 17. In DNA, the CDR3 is TGTGCCACCGGCTCCGGGACAGGGTACTTTAAGGGAGATACGCAGTATTTT. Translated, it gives CATGSGTGYFKGDTQYF.

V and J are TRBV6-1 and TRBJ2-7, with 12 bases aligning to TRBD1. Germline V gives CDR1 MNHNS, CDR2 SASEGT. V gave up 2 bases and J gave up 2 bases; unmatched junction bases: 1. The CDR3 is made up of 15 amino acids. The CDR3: CASSERDRGPYEQYF. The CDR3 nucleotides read TGTGCCAGCAGTGAAAGGGACAGGGGGCCCTACGAGCAGTACTTC.

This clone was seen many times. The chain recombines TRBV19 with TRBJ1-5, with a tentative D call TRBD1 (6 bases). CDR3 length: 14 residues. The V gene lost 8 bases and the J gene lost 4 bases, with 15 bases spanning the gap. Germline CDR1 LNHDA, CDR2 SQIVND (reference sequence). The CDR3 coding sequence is TGTGCCAGTGGACCGGGACAAAAGAATCAGCCCCAGCATTTT. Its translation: CASGPGQKNQPQHF.

CDR3 nucleotides: TGTGCCAGCAGCCTGGGACTAGCGGGAGCCCGAAACACGGATACGCAGTATTTT. Amino acids: CASSLGLAGARNTDTQYF. This chain links TRBV7-9 with TRBJ2-3; the match to TRBD2 covers 14 bases. Germline V gene data show CDR1 as SEHNR and CDR2 as FQNEAQ (reference sequence). This CDR3 region has 18 residues. The V segment lost 5 bases and the J segment 6 bases; nucleotides outside the gene matches: 13.

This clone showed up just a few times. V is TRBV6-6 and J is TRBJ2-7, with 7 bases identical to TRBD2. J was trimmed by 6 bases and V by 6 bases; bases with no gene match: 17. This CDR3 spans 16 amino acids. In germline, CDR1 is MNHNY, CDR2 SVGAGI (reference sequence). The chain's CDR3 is CASSLSGTTPLGEQYF. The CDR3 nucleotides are TGTGCCAGCAGCCTCTCCGGGACTACCCCCTTGGGCGAGCAGTACTTC.

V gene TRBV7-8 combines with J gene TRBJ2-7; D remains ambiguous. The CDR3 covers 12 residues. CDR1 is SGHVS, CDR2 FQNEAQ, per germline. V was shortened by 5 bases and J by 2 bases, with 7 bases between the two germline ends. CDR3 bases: TGTGCCAGCAGCCCACAAGCCTACGAGCAGTACTTC. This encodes CASSPQAYEQYF.

The CDR3 loop is CASNRNTGELFF. CDR3 bases: TGCGCCAGCAACAGGAACACCGGGGAGCTGTTTTTT. The gene calls are TRBV5-1 and TRBJ2-2; no clear D. Germline values: CDR1 SGHRS, CDR2 YFSETQ. V was pared by 6 bases and J by 1 base, with 4 bases between. The CDR3 loop spans 12 amino acids. The whole variable domain, remainder taken from reference TRBV5-1 and TRBJ2-2, is KAGVTQTPRYLIKTRGQQVTLSCSPISGHRSVSWYQQTPGQGLQFLFEYFSETQRNKGNFPGRFSGRQFSNSRSEMNVSTLELGDSALYLCASNRNTGELFFGEGSRLTVL.

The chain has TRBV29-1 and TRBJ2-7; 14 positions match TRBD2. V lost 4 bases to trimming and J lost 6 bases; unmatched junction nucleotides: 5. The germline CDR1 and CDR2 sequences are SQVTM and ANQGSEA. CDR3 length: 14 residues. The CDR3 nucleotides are TGCAGCGTTGGGGGACTAGCGGGAGTCTCCGAGCAGTACTTC. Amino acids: CSVGGLAGVSEQYF.

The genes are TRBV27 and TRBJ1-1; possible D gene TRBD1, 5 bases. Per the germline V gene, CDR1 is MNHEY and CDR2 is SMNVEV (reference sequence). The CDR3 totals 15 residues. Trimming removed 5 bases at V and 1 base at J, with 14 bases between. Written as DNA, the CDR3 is TGTGCCAGCAGTAGGCAGACAGTTAGGAACACTGAAGCTTTCTTT. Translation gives CASSRQTVRNTEAFF.

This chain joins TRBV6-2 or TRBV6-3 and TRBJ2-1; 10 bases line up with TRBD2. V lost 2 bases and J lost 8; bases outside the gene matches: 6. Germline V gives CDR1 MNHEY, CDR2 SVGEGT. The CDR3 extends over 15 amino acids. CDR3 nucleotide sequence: TGTGCCAGCAGTTACAAAGCGGGGGGGCTGGATGAGCAGTTCTTC. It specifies CASSYKAGGLDEQFF.

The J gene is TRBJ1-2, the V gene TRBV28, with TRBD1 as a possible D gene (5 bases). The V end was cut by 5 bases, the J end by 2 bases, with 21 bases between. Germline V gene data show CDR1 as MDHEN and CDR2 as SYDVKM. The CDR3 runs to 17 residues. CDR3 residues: CASSQPLSAGINYGYTF. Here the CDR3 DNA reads TGTGCCAGCAGTCAACCCCTTTCGGCAGGGATAAACTATGGCTACACCTTC.

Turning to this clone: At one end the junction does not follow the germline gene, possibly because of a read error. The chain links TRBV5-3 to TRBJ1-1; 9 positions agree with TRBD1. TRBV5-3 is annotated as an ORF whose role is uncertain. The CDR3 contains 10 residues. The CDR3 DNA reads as TGTGCCAGAAGCGGTAACAGGGGGCCGTTT. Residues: CARSGNRGPF.

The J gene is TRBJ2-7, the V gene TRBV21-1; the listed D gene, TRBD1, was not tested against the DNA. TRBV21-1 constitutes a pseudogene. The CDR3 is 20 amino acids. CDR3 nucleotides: TGTGCCAGCAGCCACCCAGGGACGGGACGAAGGGGGACCACCTACTACGAGCAGTACTTC. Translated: CASSHPGTGRRGTTYYEQYF.

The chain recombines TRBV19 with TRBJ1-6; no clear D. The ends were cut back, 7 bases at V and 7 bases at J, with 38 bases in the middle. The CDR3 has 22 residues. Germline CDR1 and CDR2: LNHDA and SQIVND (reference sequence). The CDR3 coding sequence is TGTGCCAGTAAACCTATCCTCAAACGTCCAGACTCAAATCTCTCCAAAAATTCACCCCTCCACTTT. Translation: CASKPILKRPDSNLSKNSPLHF.

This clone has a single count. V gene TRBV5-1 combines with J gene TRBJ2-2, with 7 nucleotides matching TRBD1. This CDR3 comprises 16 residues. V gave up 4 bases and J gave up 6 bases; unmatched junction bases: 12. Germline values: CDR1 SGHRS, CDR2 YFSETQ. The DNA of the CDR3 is TGCGCCAGCAGCCGGTACGGGGACAGCACCCCCGGGGAGCTGTTTTTT. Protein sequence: CASSRYGDSTPGELFF.

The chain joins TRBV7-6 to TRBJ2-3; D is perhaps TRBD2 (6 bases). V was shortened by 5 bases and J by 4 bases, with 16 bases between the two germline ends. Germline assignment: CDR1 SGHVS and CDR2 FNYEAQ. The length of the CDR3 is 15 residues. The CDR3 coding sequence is TGTGCCAGCAGCCCCGGAGGGCCGAGAGCAGATACGCAGTATTTT. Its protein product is CASSPGGPRADTQYF. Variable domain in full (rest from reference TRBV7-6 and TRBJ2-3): GAGVSQSPRYKVTKRGQDVALRCDPISGHVSLYWYRQALGQGPEFLTYFNYEAQQDKSGLPNDRFSAERPEGSISTLTIQRTEQRDSAMYRCASSPGGPRADTQYFGPGTRLTVL.

CDR3 residues: CASSLGWTGWSYNEQFF. The CDR3 bases are TGCGCCAGCAGCTTGGGCTGGACAGGGTGGTCCTACAATGAGCAGTTCTTC. The V call is TRBV5-1, the J call TRBJ2-1; 8 bases agree with TRBD1. Germline V gene sequence: CDR1 SGHRS, CDR2 YFSETQ. V trimming: 0 bases; J trimming: 1 base; junction bases outside the gene matches: 6. The CDR3 is made up of 17 amino acids.

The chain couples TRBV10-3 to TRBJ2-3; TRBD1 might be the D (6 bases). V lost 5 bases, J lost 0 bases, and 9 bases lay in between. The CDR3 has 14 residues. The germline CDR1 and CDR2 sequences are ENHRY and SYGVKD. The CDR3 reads CAISPQGSTDTQYF. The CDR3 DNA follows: TGTGCCATCAGTCCACAGGGAAGCACAGATACGCAGTATTTT.

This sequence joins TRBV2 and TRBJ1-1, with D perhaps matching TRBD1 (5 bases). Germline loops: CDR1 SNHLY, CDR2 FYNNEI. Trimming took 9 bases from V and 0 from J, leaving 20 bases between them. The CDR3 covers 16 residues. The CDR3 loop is CARTPTWGRMNTEAFF. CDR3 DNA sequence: TGTGCCAGGACACCCACGTGGGGCCGGATGAACACTGAAGCTTTCTTT.

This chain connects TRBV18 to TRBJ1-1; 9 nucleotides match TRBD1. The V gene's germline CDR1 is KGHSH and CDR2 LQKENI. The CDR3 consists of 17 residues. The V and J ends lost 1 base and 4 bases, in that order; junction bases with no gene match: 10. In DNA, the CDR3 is TGTGCCAGCTCACCACTACAGGGGGCTGCGATGGGCACTGAAGCTTTCTTT. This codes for CASSPLQGAAMGTEAFF.

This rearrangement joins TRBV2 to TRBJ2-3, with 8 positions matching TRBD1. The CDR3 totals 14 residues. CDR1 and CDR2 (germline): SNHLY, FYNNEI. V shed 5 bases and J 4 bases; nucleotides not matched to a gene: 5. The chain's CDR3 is CASSPGTGSDTQYF. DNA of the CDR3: TGTGCCAGCAGTCCCGGGACAGGCTCAGATACGCAGTATTTT.

CDR3 loop: CASSPGGTYEQYF. Written as DNA, the CDR3 is TGTGCCAGCAGCCCAGGGGGGACCTACGAGCAGTACTTC. The chain joins TRBV11-2 to TRBJ2-7, with a possible D match to TRBD1 (7 bases). CDR1 and CDR2 (germline): SGHAT, FQNNGV. The CDR3 extends over 13 amino acids. Trimming took 5 bases from V and 2 from J, leaving 10 bases between them.

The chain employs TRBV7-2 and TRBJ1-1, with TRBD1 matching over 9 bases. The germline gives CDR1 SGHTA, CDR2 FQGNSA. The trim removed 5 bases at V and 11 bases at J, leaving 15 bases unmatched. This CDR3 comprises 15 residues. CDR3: CASSPHSLGQGEAFF. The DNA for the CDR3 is TGTGCCAGCAGCCCCCACTCTCTGGGACAGGGAGAGGCTTTCTTT.

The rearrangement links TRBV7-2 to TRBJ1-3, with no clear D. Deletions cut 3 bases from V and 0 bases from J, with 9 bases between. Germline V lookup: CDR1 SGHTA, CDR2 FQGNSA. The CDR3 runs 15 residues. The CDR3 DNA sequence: TGTGCCAGCAGCTTCAGCGATATCTCTGGAAACACCATATATTTT. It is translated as CASSFSDISGNTIYF.

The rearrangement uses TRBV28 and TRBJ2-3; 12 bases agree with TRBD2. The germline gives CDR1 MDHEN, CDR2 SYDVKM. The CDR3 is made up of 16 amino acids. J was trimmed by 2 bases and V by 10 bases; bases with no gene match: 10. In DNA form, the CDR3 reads TGTGCCATCCTGCCGGGACTAGCGGGCGTCACAGATACGCAGTATTTT. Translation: CAILPGLAGVTDTQYF.